This T cell receptor (beta chain) came from a study of blood T cell repertoires in COVID-19. On the study more broadly: The United States, Italy and Spain provided the acute and convalescent COVID-19 samples.

Participants reported their clinical history, and cohort assignment relied on those reports. Trimming at V came to 3 bases and at J to 8 bases, leaving 6 bases not matched to a gene. The CDR3 is made up of 14 amino acids. TCRdb's table, derived via immunoSEQ multiplex PCR, lists solely in-frame clones and lacks some. The repertoire holds under 150,000 clones, with 84% as singletons. V gene TRBV23-1 combines with J gene TRBJ1-4; 7 bases line up with TRBD1. TRBV23-1 is an ORF for which the function is uncertain. This receptor was taken from a woman in her 50s who had been exposed to COVID-19. Sequencing was carried out using PBMCs or T cells enriched from blood (not recorded which). CDR3 amino acids: CASSHSDRDEKLFF. The CDR3 coding sequence is TGCGCCAGCAGTCATTCCGACAGGGACGAAAAACTGTTTTTT.